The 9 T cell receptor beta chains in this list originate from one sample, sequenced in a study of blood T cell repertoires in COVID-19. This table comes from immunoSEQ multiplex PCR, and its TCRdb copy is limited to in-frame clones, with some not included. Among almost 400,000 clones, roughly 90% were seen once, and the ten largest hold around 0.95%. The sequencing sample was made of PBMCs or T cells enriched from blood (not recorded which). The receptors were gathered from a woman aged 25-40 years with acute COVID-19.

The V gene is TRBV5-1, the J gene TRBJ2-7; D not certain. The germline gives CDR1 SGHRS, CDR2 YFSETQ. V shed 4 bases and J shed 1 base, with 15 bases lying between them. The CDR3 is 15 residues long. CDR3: CASSPTDDRSYEQYF. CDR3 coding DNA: TGCGCCAGCAGCCCCACAGACGATCGTTCCTACGAGCAGTACTTC.

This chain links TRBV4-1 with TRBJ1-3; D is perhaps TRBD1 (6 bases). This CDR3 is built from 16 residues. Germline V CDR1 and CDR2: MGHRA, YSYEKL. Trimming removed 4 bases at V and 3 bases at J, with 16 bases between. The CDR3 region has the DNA TGCGCCAGCAGCCGCGCGACAGGAGAGGGTGGAAACACCATATATTTT. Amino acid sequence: CASSRATGEGGNTIYF.

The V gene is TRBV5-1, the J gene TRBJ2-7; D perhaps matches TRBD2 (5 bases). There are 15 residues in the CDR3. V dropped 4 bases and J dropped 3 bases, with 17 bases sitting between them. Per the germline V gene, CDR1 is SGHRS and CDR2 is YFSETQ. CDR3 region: CASSIGPSSGYEQYF. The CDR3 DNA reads TGCGCCAGCAGCATTGGACCCTCCAGCGGCTACGAGCAGTACTTC. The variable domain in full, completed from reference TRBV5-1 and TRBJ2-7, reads KAGVTQTPRYLIKTRGQQVTLSCSPISGHRSVSWYQQTPGQGLQFLFEYFSETQRNKGNFPGRFSGRQFSNSRSEMNVSTLELGDSALYLCASSIGPSSGYEQYFGPGTRLTVT.

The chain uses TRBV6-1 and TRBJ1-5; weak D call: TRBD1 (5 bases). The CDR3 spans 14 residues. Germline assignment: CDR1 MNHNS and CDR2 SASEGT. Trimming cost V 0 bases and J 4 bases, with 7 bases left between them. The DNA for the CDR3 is TGTGCCAGCAGTGAAGCGCGGGGGAATCAGCCCCAGCATTTT. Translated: CASSEARGNQPQHF.

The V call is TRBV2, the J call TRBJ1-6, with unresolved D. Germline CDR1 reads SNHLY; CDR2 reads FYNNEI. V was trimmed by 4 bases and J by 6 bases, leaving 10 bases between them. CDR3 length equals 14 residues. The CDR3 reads CASSATRINSPLHF. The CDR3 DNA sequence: TGTGCCAGCAGTGCGACGCGGATTAATTCACCCCTCCACTTT.

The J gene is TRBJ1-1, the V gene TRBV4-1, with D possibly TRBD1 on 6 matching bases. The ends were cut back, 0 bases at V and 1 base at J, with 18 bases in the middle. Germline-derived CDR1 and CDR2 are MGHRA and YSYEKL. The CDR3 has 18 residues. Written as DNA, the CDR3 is TGCGCCAGCAGCCAAGATCCACCCCCGGACAGCCCGAACACTGAAGCTTTCTTT. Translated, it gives CASSQDPPPDSPNTEAFF.

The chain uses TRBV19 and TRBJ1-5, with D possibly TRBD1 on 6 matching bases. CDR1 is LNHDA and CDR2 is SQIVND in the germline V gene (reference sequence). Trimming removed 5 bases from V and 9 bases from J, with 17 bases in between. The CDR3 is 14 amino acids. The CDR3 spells CASSPGHQEGPQHF. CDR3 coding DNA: TGTGCCAGTAGTCCGGGACACCAAGAAGGGCCCCAGCATTTT.

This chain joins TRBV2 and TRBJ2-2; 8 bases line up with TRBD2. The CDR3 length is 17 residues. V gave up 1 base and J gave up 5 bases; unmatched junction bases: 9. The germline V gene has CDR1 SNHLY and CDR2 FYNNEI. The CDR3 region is CASSEGRLAGRTGELFF. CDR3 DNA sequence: TGTGCCAGCAGTGAAGGGCGATTAGCGGGGAGGACCGGGGAGCTGTTTTTT.

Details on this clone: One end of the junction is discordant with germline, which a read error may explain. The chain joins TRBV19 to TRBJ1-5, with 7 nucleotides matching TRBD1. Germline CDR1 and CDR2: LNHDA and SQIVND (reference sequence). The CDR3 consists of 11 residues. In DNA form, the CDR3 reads TGTGCCAGTAGTACGGCGGACAGGTCGTATTTT. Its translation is CASSTADRSYF.